These 23 T cell receptor beta chains originate from one sample sequenced in a study of cytomegalovirus exposure and HLA in healthy donors. The PCR had 60 Vbeta and 13 Jbeta primers. Generated by immunoSEQ multiplex PCR, the TCRdb table keeps only in-frame clones and is missing some. The data contain around 83,000 clones, over 75% of them singletons. Sequencing input: PBMCs. The receptors derive from a male donor in good health and CMV-seropositive.

This rearrangement joins TRBV7-2 to TRBJ2-7; possibly TRBD1 for D (6 bases). V lost 5 bases to trimming and J lost 4 bases, with 12 bases between them. The CDR3 is 13 amino acids. The germline CDR1 and CDR2 sequences are SGHTA and FQGNSA. CDR3 sequence: CASSPRTAYEQYF. Written as DNA, the CDR3 is TGTGCCAGCAGCCCGCGGACAGCATACGAGCAGTACTTC.

The rearrangement uses TRBV9 and TRBJ2-3; the D gene is possibly TRBD2 (7 bases). Germline CDR1 and CDR2: SGDLS and YYNGEE. The CDR3 totals 15 residues. The germline V and J ends were trimmed by 0 bases and 2 bases, with 10 bases remaining between them. Here the CDR3 reads CASSVEGGITDTQYF. For the CDR3, the DNA is TGTGCCAGCAGCGTAGAGGGGGGGATCACAGATACGCAGTATTTT. Complete variable domain (other parts from reference TRBV9 and TRBJ2-3): DSGVTQTPKHLITATGQRVTLRCSPRSGDLSVYWYQQSLDQGLQFLIQYYNGEERAKGNILERFSAQQFPDLHSELNLSSLELGDSALYFCASSVEGGITDTQYFGPGTRLTVL.

V is TRBV9 and J is TRBJ1-6; 9 positions agree with TRBD1. Per germline, CDR1 SGDLS and CDR2 YYNGEE. This CDR3 region has 16 residues. J was trimmed by 6 bases and V by 0 bases; bases with no gene match: 4. CDR3 region: CASSVEGTGINSPLHF. As DNA, the CDR3 is TGTGCCAGCAGCGTAGAGGGGACAGGGATTAATTCACCCCTCCACTTT.

The chain combines TRBV18 with TRBJ2-2; TRBD2 aligns across 7 bases. CDR1 and CDR2 (germline): KGHSH, LQKENI. There are 16 residues in the CDR3. V gave up 2 bases and J gave up 4 bases; unmatched junction bases: 7. The CDR3 region has the DNA TGTGCCAGCTCACCAATGCTTGTAGCGGGCACCGGGGAGCTGTTTTTT. Its translation: CASSPMLVAGTGELFF.

This clone was observed a few times. This rearrangement joins TRBV6-6 to TRBJ2-2; no clear D gene. Germline V gene data show CDR1 as MNHNY and CDR2 as SVGAGI (reference sequence). With 10 bases removed from V and 4 bases from J, the gap between germline ends came to 16 bases. CDR3 length: 14 amino acids. CDR3 DNA sequence: TGTGCCACCCTAGACCAAGGAATCACCGGGGAGCTGTTTTTT. This encodes CATLDQGITGELFF.

This clone was seen more than once but under ten times. The V and J genes are TRBV29-1 and TRBJ2-1; TRBD2 might be the D (6 bases). Germline CDR1 reads SQVTM; CDR2 reads ANQGSEA. CDR3 size: 13 residues. Trimming took 3 bases from V and 9 from J, leaving 15 bases between them. CDR3 region: CSVDPAGRSEQFF. The CDR3 DNA sequence: TGCAGCGTTGATCCAGCAGGGAGGAGTGAGCAGTTCTTC.

The CDR3 is CASSLATGGGEGTQYF. DNA of the CDR3: TGCGCCAGCAGCTTGGCCACGGGAGGGGGTGAAGGGACCCAGTACTTC. The chain joins TRBV5-1 to TRBJ2-5; 8 bases align to TRBD2. From germline, CDR1 is SGHRS and CDR2 YFSETQ. The CDR3 contains 16 residues. With V trimmed by 0 bases and J by 7 bases, 11 bases remained unmatched.

This sequence joins TRBV6-1 and TRBJ2-1, with 7 bases matching TRBD1. V lost 6 bases and J lost 6; bases outside the gene matches: 5. The germline V gene has CDR1 MNHNS and CDR2 SASEGT. The length of the CDR3 is 13 residues. The CDR3 DNA sequence: TGTGCCAGCAGGGGCGACAGGGTCAATGAGCAGTTCTTC. Its protein is CASRGDRVNEQFF.

This clone was recorded a few times. The V call is TRBV12-2, the J call TRBJ2-3; the D call of TRBD2 is as the table states it, not checked on the DNA. TRBV12-2 is noted as a pseudogene. The CDR3 is 17 residues long. The CDR3 loop is CASRLTSSAGEADTQYF. The CDR3 DNA reads TGTGCAAGTCGCTTAACTTCTTCGGCGGGAGAAGCAGATACGCAGTATTTT.

CDR3 residues: CASSPVGTGLNTEAFF. CDR3 coding DNA: TGTGCCAGCTCACCTGTTGGGACAGGCTTGAACACTGAAGCTTTCTTT. This chain connects TRBV18 to TRBJ1-1; the match to TRBD1 covers 8 bases. In germline, CDR1 is KGHSH, CDR2 LQKENI. V lost 3 bases, J lost 0 bases, and 6 bases stayed unmatched. The CDR3 consists of 16 residues.

The CDR3 reads CASSAHGQGTDTQYF. CDR3 bases: TGTGCCAGCAGCGCACATGGACAGGGCACAGATACGCAGTATTTT. V is TRBV9 and J is TRBJ2-3; 7 bases fit TRBD1. Germline V lookup: CDR1 SGDLS, CDR2 YYNGEE. Trimming removed 3 bases from V and 1 base from J; junction bases left unmatched: 5. This CDR3 region has 15 residues.

This chain connects TRBV19 to TRBJ2-6; 7 bases line up with TRBD2. The CDR3 spans 16 residues. Germline-derived CDR1 and CDR2 are LNHDA and SQIVND (reference sequence). V gave up 5 bases and J gave up 6 bases; unmatched junction bases: 10. Here the CDR3 reads CASSWGGISSANVLTF. The CDR3 nucleotides are TGTGCCAGTAGTTGGGGGGGAATCTCTTCGGCCAACGTCCTGACTTTC.

V and J are TRBV2 and TRBJ2-1; the D is unclear. This CDR3 contains 12 residues. The germline gives CDR1 SNHLY, CDR2 FYNNEI. Trimming shortened V by 3 bases and J by 9 bases, and 9 bases separated the two germline ends. The CDR3 here is CASSEGRGEQFF. The CDR3 DNA follows: TGTGCCAGCAGTGAGGGTAGAGGTGAGCAGTTCTTC.

The V call is TRBV15, the J call TRBJ2-2; 9 positions match TRBD2. CDR3 length: 16 residues. Trimming cost V 0 bases and J 5 bases; bases outside gene matches: 4. Germline-derived CDR1 and CDR2 are LNHNV and YYDKDF (reference sequence). The CDR3, as DNA: TGTGCCACCAGCAGAGATCCTGCGGGAGGGACCGGGGAGCTGTTTTTT. Translating it yields CATSRDPAGGTGELFF.

J is TRBJ2-7 and V is TRBV5-6; D is ambiguous. CDR1 and CDR2 from the germline V gene are SGHDT and YYEEEE. Trimming removed 4 bases at V and 0 bases at J, with 11 bases between. This CDR3 region has 14 residues. Here the CDR3 reads CASSSRDNSYEQYF. The CDR3 DNA reads TGTGCCAGCAGCAGCCGTGACAACTCCTACGAGCAGTACTTC.

This clone appeared once. The chain links TRBV30 to TRBJ1-5, with TRBD1 identical over 7 bases. V was pared by 3 bases and J by 4 bases, with 3 bases of the junction left unmatched. The CDR3 is 13 amino acids. Germline CDR1 reads GTSNPN; CDR2 reads SVGIG (reference sequence). In nucleotides, the CDR3 is TGTGCCTGGAGCGGGGACAGAAATCAGCCCCAGCATTTT. It yields the protein CAWSGDRNQPQHF.

The table lists this clone with a count of one. The J gene is TRBJ1-2, the V gene TRBV28; D gene uncertain. The CDR3 is made up of 14 amino acids. The V gene's germline CDR1 is MDHEN and CDR2 SYDVKM. V lost 5 bases and J 5 bases, leaving 15 bases between the germline ends. DNA of the CDR3: TGTGCCAGCAGTCCTCCAGCGGTAACGTATGGCTACACCTTC. This gives the protein CASSPPAVTYGYTF.

CDR3 region: CASSWDRGNYGYTF. DNA for the CDR3: TGTGCCAGCAGCTGGGACAGGGGGAACTATGGCTACACCTTC. This rearrangement joins TRBV5-4 to TRBJ1-2; 11 positions match TRBD1. The CDR3 extends over 14 amino acids. V shed 3 bases and J 2 bases; nucleotides not matched to a gene: 0. Germline V lookup: CDR1 SGHNT, CDR2 YYREEE (reference sequence). Drawing the rest from reference TRBV5-4 and TRBJ1-2, the complete variable domain is ETGVTQSPTHLIKTRGQQVTLRCSSQSGHNTVSWYQQALGQGPQFIFQYYREEENGRGNFPPRFSGLQFPNYSSELNVNALELDDSALYLCASSWDRGNYGYTFGSGTRLTVV.

The CDR3 loop is CASSPRSGKETQYF. The CDR3 coding sequence is TGCGCCAGCAGCCCCCGCTCAGGCAAAGAGACCCAGTACTTC. This rearrangement joins TRBV5-1 to TRBJ2-5; D ambiguous. Germline V lookup: CDR1 SGHRS, CDR2 YFSETQ. The CDR3 runs 14 residues. The V end lost 4 bases, the J end lost 3 bases, and 13 bases lay between the germline ends.

This rearrangement joins TRBV19 to TRBJ2-2; 10 bases align to TRBD1. Germline V gene data show CDR1 as LNHDA and CDR2 as SQIVND (reference sequence). J gave up 6 bases and V 7 bases, and 8 bases lay outside the gene matches. This CDR3 contains 15 residues. The CDR3 reads CASTLGQGLAGELFF. DNA for the CDR3: TGTGCCAGTACCCTGGGACAGGGGTTGGCCGGGGAGCTGTTTTTT.

The rearrangement links TRBV29-1 to TRBJ1-1; possible D gene TRBD1, 5 bases. Trimming left V 4 bases short and J 7 bases short, with 13 bases between. The CDR3 covers 12 residues. Looked up from germline, CDR1 is SQVTM and CDR2 is ANQGSEA. CDR3 in amino acids: CSVVEQGYEAFF. CDR3 nucleotide sequence: TGCAGCGTTGTAGAGCAGGGATATGAAGCTTTCTTT.

In DNA form, the CDR3 reads TGTGCCAGCAGTTGGGACAGGGGGGTCGGGGCCAACGTCCTGACTTTC. Translating it yields CASSWDRGVGANVLTF. This chain links TRBV27 with TRBJ2-6; TRBD1 aligns across 11 bases. The CDR3 runs 16 residues. CDR1 is MNHEY, CDR2 SMNVEV, per germline (reference sequence). Trimming took 4 bases from V and 4 from J; bases not matched to a gene: 3.

The rearrangement uses TRBV29-1 and TRBJ2-7; 8 bases align to TRBD1. Germline CDR1 reads SQVTM; CDR2 reads ANQGSEA. This CDR3 spans 12 amino acids. V was clipped by 7 bases and J by 6 bases; unmatched bases: 8. The CDR3 loop reads CSAGGDVSEQYF. CDR3 sequence (DNA): TGCAGCGCAGGGGGCGACGTTTCCGAGCAGTACTTC.